This TCR beta chain was found in a study of blood T cell repertoires in COVID-19. The overall study: There were acute and convalescent COVID-19 samples, and they came from the United States, Italy and Spain. The analysed material was cDNA or gDNA that came from T cells, B-cell-depleted T cells, or PBMCs.

The CDR3 is 16 amino acids. The germline gives CDR1 GTSNPN, CDR2 SVGIG (reference sequence). Deletions cut 1 base from V and 6 bases from J, with 19 bases between. Assay used: immunoSEQ multiplex PCR; TCRdb lists only in-frame clones, some missing. The top ten clones hold around 1% of a sample with approximately 300,000 clones, 85% to 90% of them seen once. The sample was peripheral blood. This clonotype was sampled from a middle-aged woman with COVID-19, enrolled during active disease. The gene calls are TRBV30 and TRBJ1-5; maybe TRBD1 (5 bases). The CDR3 region has the DNA TGTGCCTGGAGTGGCGGAGGGGTGGGGTTTGGTCAGCCCCAGCATTTT. Protein product: CAWSGGGVGFGQPQHF.